These 19 T cell receptor beta chains originate from one sample sequenced in a study of OX40 agonist ivuxolimab in advanced cancers. Method: immunoSEQ multiplex PCR; TCRdb's copy keeps in-frame clones and lacks some. The sample has 25,000 to 40,000 clones, around 87% seen once. The sample consisted of CD4+ or CD8+ T cells sorted from blood, taken in a trial of the OX40 agonist ivuxolimab. These receptors all stem from an adult with an advanced solid tumor such as melanoma, head and neck, liver or kidney cancer.

V usage is TRBV5-1 and J usage is TRBJ1-6; weak D call: TRBD1 (6 bases). This CDR3 region has 15 residues. Germline CDR1 and CDR2: SGHRS and YFSETQ. Trimming left V 2 bases short and J 6 bases short, with 12 bases between. The CDR3 bases are TGCGCCAGCAGCTTATACAGGGCCTCTAATTCACCCCTCCACTTT. Its translation is CASSLYRASNSPLHF. Supplemented by reference TRBV5-1 and TRBJ1-6, the full variable domain reads KAGVTQTPRYLIKTRGQQVTLSCSPISGHRSVSWYQQTPGQGLQFLFEYFSETQRNKGNFPGRFSGRQFSNSRSEMNVSTLELGDSALYLCASSLYRASNSPLHFGNGTRLTVT.

The chain has TRBV11-2 and TRBJ2-1; TRBD1 is a possible D gene (6 bases). In germline, CDR1 is SGHAT, CDR2 FQNNGV. There are 13 residues in the CDR3. Trimming pared 0 bases from V and 7 bases from J, leaving 7 bases between. The CDR3: CASSLDRGNEQFF. The CDR3 nucleotides read TGTGCCAGCAGCTTAGATAGGGGGAATGAGCAGTTCTTC.

This sequence joins TRBV10-2 and TRBJ2-7, with D maybe TRBD1 (6 bases). The CDR3 extends over 13 amino acids. With 2 bases removed from V and 7 bases from J, the gap between germline ends came to 12 bases. CDR1 is WSHSY, CDR2 SAAADI, per germline. This chain's CDR3 is CASSEGQGREQYF. The CDR3 DNA reads as TGCGCCAGCAGTGAGGGTCAGGGGCGGGAGCAGTACTTC.

The rearrangement joins TRBV5-4 to TRBJ2-5; perhaps TRBD2 as D (5 bases). Trimming removed 4 bases at V and 3 bases at J, with 10 bases between. The CDR3 extends over 13 amino acids. CDR1 is SGHNT and CDR2 is YYREEE in the germline V gene (reference sequence). The chain's CDR3 is CASSLTGEETQYF. Here the CDR3 DNA reads TGTGCCAGCAGCCTTACCGGGGAAGAGACCCAGTACTTC.

V gene TRBV28 combines with J gene TRBJ1-1; D is uncertain. This CDR3 region has 15 residues. V shed 4 bases and J shed 2 bases, with 14 bases lying between them. From germline, CDR1 is MDHEN and CDR2 SYDVKM. CDR3 DNA: TGTGCCAGCAGTTCCGTGACACCAGTAAACACTGAAGCTTTCTTT. Residues: CASSSVTPVNTEAFF.

The rearrangement joins TRBV5-1 to TRBJ2-1; 13 bases agree with TRBD2. The CDR3 runs 16 residues. Germline CDR1 and CDR2: SGHRS and YFSETQ. Trimming cost V 5 bases and J 7 bases; bases outside gene matches: 9. The CDR3 protein is CASRMGGLAGINEQFF. In DNA, the CDR3 is TGCGCCAGCAGGATGGGGGGACTAGCGGGAATTAATGAGCAGTTCTTC.

The J gene is TRBJ1-1, the V gene TRBV25-1; no reliable D call. The germline V gene has CDR1 MGHDK and CDR2 SYGVNS. The CDR3 has 16 amino acids. V was shortened by 4 bases and J by 0 bases, with 15 bases between the two germline ends. CDR3: CASSGPYSGVNTEAFF. The CDR3 DNA reads as TGTGCCAGCAGTGGACCCTACTCGGGTGTGAACACTGAAGCTTTCTTT.

The chain is built from TRBV27 and TRBJ2-7; 8 bases align to TRBD1. This CDR3 is 19 amino acids long. Germline assignment: CDR1 MNHEY and CDR2 SMNVEV (reference sequence). Losses at the gene ends were 3 bases for V and 0 bases for J; bases not matched to a gene: 16. The CDR3 sequence is CASSLHRGVSGKTSYEQYF. CDR3 DNA sequence: TGTGCCAGCAGTTTGCACAGGGGGGTGAGCGGAAAGACCTCCTACGAGCAGTACTTC.

The chain carries TRBV29-1 and TRBJ1-1; TRBD1 matches 9 bases. J gave up 5 bases and V 6 bases, and 19 bases lay outside the gene matches. In germline, CDR1 is SQVTM, CDR2 ANQGSEA. This CDR3 has 17 amino acids. CDR3: CSVNKIGDRVAETEAFF. CDR3 sequence (DNA): TGCAGCGTCAACAAGATAGGGGACAGGGTAGCGGAAACTGAAGCTTTCTTT.

The chain couples TRBV15 to TRBJ2-1; 14 bases line up with TRBD2. The V segment lost 5 bases and the J segment 2 bases; nucleotides outside the gene matches: 5. The CDR3 extends over 17 amino acids. The germline V gene has CDR1 LNHNV and CDR2 YYDKDF (reference sequence). The CDR3 reads CATSQGLAGGTYNEQFF. The CDR3 bases are TGTGCCACCAGCCAAGGACTAGCGGGAGGCACCTACAATGAGCAGTTCTTC.

The V gene is TRBV27, the J gene TRBJ1-6; D is ambiguous. The CDR3 length is 13 residues. Per the germline V gene, CDR1 is MNHEY and CDR2 is SMNVEV (reference sequence). The germline V and J ends were trimmed by 4 bases and 5 bases, with 6 bases remaining between them. The CDR3 sequence is CASSYSHNSPLHF. In nucleotides, the CDR3 is TGTGCCAGCAGTTACAGCCATAATTCACCCCTCCACTTT.

J is TRBJ1-5 and V is TRBV28; tentative D call: TRBD1 (6 bases). V lost 2 bases and J lost 3, with 8 bases in between. This CDR3 contains 14 residues. From germline, CDR1 is MDHEN and CDR2 SYDVKM. CDR3 in DNA: TGTGCCAGCAGTTTACACAGGGACAATCAGCCCCAGCATTTT. Translated, it gives CASSLHRDNQPQHF.

This chain links TRBV7-2 with TRBJ2-7; D unclear. The ends were cut back, 1 base at V and 0 bases at J, with 13 bases in the middle. The CDR3 is 16 residues long. Germline V CDR1 and CDR2: SGHTA, FQGNSA. In DNA, the CDR3 is TGTGCCAGCAGCTTAGGGGTAGCCGGAACCTCCTACGAGCAGTACTTC. This gives the protein CASSLGVAGTSYEQYF.

This clone was observed a single time. The chain couples TRBV6-5 to TRBJ1-1, with a possible D match to TRBD1 (6 bases). The CDR3 is 12 residues long. Trimming stripped 5 bases from V and 3 bases from J, with 7 bases between. The germline V gene has CDR1 MNHEY and CDR2 SVGAGI. The CDR3 sequence is CASSRTDTEAFF. CDR3 in DNA: TGTGCCAGCAGTAGGACAGACACTGAAGCTTTCTTT.

Only one count was recorded for this clone. The chain joins TRBV7-2 to TRBJ2-7, with D possibly matching TRBD2 (5 bases). CDR1 SGHTA and CDR2 FQGNSA come from the germline V gene. Trimming left V 1 base short and J 11 bases short, with 15 bases between. The CDR3 spans 13 residues. CDR3 residues: CASSLDIWGDKYF. CDR3 sequence (DNA): TGTGCCAGCAGCTTAGACATTTGGGGAGATAAGTACTTC.

In nucleotides, the CDR3 is TGTGCCAGTTCCACAGGGTTAACTGAAGCTTTCTTT. Translated, it gives CASSTGLTEAFF. The rearrangement uses TRBV6-5 and TRBJ1-1; tentatively, D is TRBD1 (6 bases). Between the trimmed V and J ends, which lost 9 bases and 5 bases, there was a span of 13 bases. The CDR3 sequence is 12 residues long. Germline loops: CDR1 MNHEY, CDR2 SVGAGI.

This clone appeared a few times. The gene calls are TRBV15 and TRBJ2-1; 7 nucleotides line up with TRBD2. V lost 1 base, J lost 8 bases, and 8 bases stayed unmatched. The CDR3 has 15 residues. Per the germline V gene, CDR1 is LNHNV and CDR2 is YYDKDF (reference sequence). This CDR3 is CATSRGLAATHEQFF. The CDR3 nucleotides are TGTGCCACCAGCAGAGGCCTAGCGGCTACACATGAGCAGTTCTTC.

The chain recombines TRBV28 with TRBJ1-5; TRBD1 matches 8 bases. The CDR3 totals 14 residues. With 7 bases clipped from V and 4 bases from J, the junction kept 6 bases outside the gene matches. CDR1 is MDHEN, CDR2 SYDVKM, per germline. CDR3 coding DNA: TGTGCCAGCACTCGGACAGGGAGGAATCAGCCCCAGCATTTT. Protein product: CASTRTGRNQPQHF. Together with reference TRBV28 and TRBJ1-5, the CDR3 gives the full variable domain: DVKVTQSSRYLVKRTGEKVFLECVQDMDHENMFWYRQDPGLGLRLIYFSYDVKMKEKGDIPEGYSVSREKKERFSLILESASTNQTSMYLCASTRTGRNQPQHFGDGTRLSIL.

The chain combines TRBV29-1 with TRBJ2-2; no reliable D call. V gave up 4 bases and J gave up 6 bases, with 15 bases separating them. The CDR3 is made up of 14 amino acids. From germline, CDR1 is SQVTM and CDR2 ANQGSEA. Written as DNA, the CDR3 is TGCAGCGTTGGGAACGGAGTTCAAGCCGGGGAGCTGTTTTTT. Its translation is CSVGNGVQAGELFF.